This passage covers 26 T cell receptor beta chains from one sample sequenced in a study of glioma-infiltrating T cells. Amplification of TCR alpha and beta CDR3 regions from RNA used iRepertoire nested multiplex PCR. TCRdb redid the calling of the multiplex PCR reads with MiXCR, one entry per CDR3 protein. The data hold around 130,000 distinct CDR3 sequences, with around a quarter observed a single time. The sample comprised glioma tissue, nonneoplastic brain tissue, or PBMCs (not recorded which). The receptors stem from a human donor with low-grade glioma or glioblastoma, undergoing nonglioma brain surgery, or in good health (not recorded which).

This clonotype was recorded a few times. The rearrangement joins TRBV20-1 to TRBJ2-5; the D is unclear. CDR1 and CDR2 (germline): DFQATT, SNEGSKA (reference sequence). This CDR3 region has 13 residues. The V gene lost 6 bases and the J gene lost 4 bases, with 15 bases spanning the gap. CDR3 DNA sequence: TGCAGTGCCAGGCAGGACCGTGGAGAGACCCAGTACTTC. Protein: CSARQDRGETQYF.

This clonotype turned up a few times. V is TRBV12-3 or TRBV12-4 and J is TRBJ2-3; D is unclear. The CDR3 spans 15 residues. V lost 6 bases, J lost 0 bases, and 13 bases lay in between. The CDR3 DNA follows: TGTGCCAGCAGACCCGAGGTGGTCAGCACAGATACGCAGTATTTT. It specifies CASRPEVVSTDTQYF.

This clonotype was recorded many times. The rearrangement links TRBV6-1 to TRBJ2-7, with D possibly matching TRBD1 (5 bases). Germline CDR1 MNHNS, CDR2 SASEGT. This CDR3 has 12 residues. The ends were cut back, 7 bases at V and 4 bases at J, with 11 bases in the middle. The CDR3 DNA sequence: TGTGCCAGCAACCGACCAGGGTACGAGCAGTACGTC. Protein sequence: CASNRPGYEQYV.

The genes are TRBV2 and TRBJ2-5; TRBD2 matches at 14 bases. The CDR3 runs 16 residues. Germline values: CDR1 SNHLY, CDR2 FYNNEI. J lost 4 bases, V lost 6 bases, and 7 bases had no gene match. This CDR3 reads CASSAGTSGGGETQYF. In DNA, the CDR3 is TGTGCCAGCAGCGCCGGGACTAGCGGGGGTGGAGAGACCCAGTACTTC.

The chain joins TRBV18 to TRBJ1-1; D is possibly TRBD1 (6 bases). In germline, CDR1 is KGHSH, CDR2 LQKENI. The CDR3 contains 15 residues. Trimming pared 8 bases from V and 4 bases from J, leaving 20 bases between. CDR3 nucleotides: TGTGCCAGCACATTAACTAGGGGGGAGAGCACTGAAGCTTTCTTT. Residues: CASTLTRGESTEAFF.

About this clonotype: Possible read error: a much larger clone is one base away. The V and J genes are TRBV12-3 or TRBV12-4 and TRBJ2-5; D remains ambiguous. The CDR3 has 13 amino acids. The DNA for the CDR3 is TGTGCCTGCAGCCACGACTTCCAAGAGACCCAGTACTTC. This translates into CACSHDFQETQYF.

This clonotype was found many times. The chain uses TRBV6-1 and TRBJ1-2; 7 nucleotides line up with TRBD1. Germline CDR1 reads MNHNS; CDR2 reads SASEGT. There are 13 residues in the CDR3. The V segment lost 8 bases and the J segment 5 bases; nucleotides outside the gene matches: 8. The CDR3 coding sequence is TGTGCCAGCCCGGGACAGAACGTTTATGGCTACACCTTC. Protein: CASPGQNVYGYTF.

The table lists this clonotype with many counts. CDR3 bases: TGTGCCAGCAGCCCCGACGGTTACTACGAGCAGTACGTC. It specifies CASSPDGYYEQYV. V gene TRBV7-9 combines with J gene TRBJ2-7, with D unresolved. The ends were cut back, 5 bases at V and 3 bases at J, with 11 bases in the middle. From germline, CDR1 is SEHNR and CDR2 FQNEAQ (reference sequence). The CDR3 spans 13 residues.

This clonotype came up many times. This chain uses TRBV6-1 with TRBJ2-2; unclear D gene. This CDR3 is built from 11 residues. Germline V gene data show CDR1 as MNHNS and CDR2 as SASEGT. The ends were cut back, 5 bases at V and 5 bases at J, with 3 bases in the middle. CDR3 protein: CASSRTGELFF. The CDR3 DNA is TGTGCCAGCAGTCGTACCGGGGAGCTGTTTTTT.

The chain uses TRBV4-1 and TRBJ1-3; D is perhaps TRBD1 (6 bases). Trimming took 2 bases from V and 0 from J, leaving 14 bases between them. This CDR3 is built from 17 residues. The V gene's germline CDR1 is MGHRA and CDR2 YSYEKL. This chain's CDR3 is CASSQLGGISSGNTIYF. CDR3 in DNA: TGCGCCAGCAGCCAACTGGGGGGCATAAGCTCTGGAAACACCATATATTTT.

In this sample, this clonotype turned up a few times. The chain links TRBV4-1 to TRBJ1-4; 10 nucleotides line up with TRBD1. V dropped 8 bases and J dropped 6; count of bases not matched to a gene: 6. The CDR3 is 14 residues long. From germline, CDR1 is MGHRA and CDR2 YSYEKL. CDR3: CASLRQGAYEKLFF. CDR3 in DNA: TGCGCCAGCCTTCGACAGGGGGCTTATGAAAAACTGTTTTTT.

This clonotype was seen many times. The chain joins TRBV20-1 to TRBJ2-3; D not resolved. V shed 5 bases and J shed 3 bases, with 9 bases lying between them. CDR3 length equals 12 residues. The germline CDR1 and CDR2 sequences are DFQATT and SNEGSKA (reference sequence). The CDR3 DNA reads as TGCAGTGCTCCCCTTCGGACAGATACGCAGTATTTT. It yields the protein CSAPLRTDTQYF.

The V gene is TRBV12-3 or TRBV12-4, the J gene TRBJ2-1; the match to TRBD2 covers 7 bases. V dropped 7 bases and J dropped 3; count of bases not matched to a gene: 6. CDR3 length equals 14 residues. The CDR3 sequence is CASTSGLGYNEQFF. CDR3 in DNA: TGTGCCAGCACCTCCGGACTAGGCTACAATGAGCAGTTCTTC.

V gene TRBV12-3 or TRBV12-4 combines with J gene TRBJ1-1; TRBD1 might be the D (6 bases). The CDR3 is made up of 13 amino acids. Trimming left V 6 bases short and J 1 base short, with 9 bases between. CDR3 residues: CASRTGQNTEAFF. The DNA for the CDR3 is TGTGCCAGCAGGACGGGACAGAACACTGAAGCTTTCTTT.

This chain joins TRBV18 and TRBJ1-2; the D gene is possibly TRBD1 (5 bases). V lost 3 bases, J lost 2 bases, and 10 bases lay in between. This CDR3 has 14 residues. Germline V gives CDR1 KGHSH, CDR2 LQKENI. Here the CDR3 reads CASSPRDGNYGYTF. As DNA, the CDR3 is TGTGCCAGCTCACCCCGGGACGGAAACTATGGCTACACCTTC. The full variable domain, completed using reference TRBV18 and TRBJ1-2, is NAGVMQNPRHLVRRRGQEARLRCSPMKGHSHVYWYRQLPEEGLKFMVYLQKENIIDESGMPKERFSAEFPKEGPSILRIQQVVRGDSAAYFCASSPRDGNYGYTFGSGTRLTVV.

Comment on this clonotype: A junction boundary mismatches the germline segment, possibly from a read error. V gene TRBV24-1 combines with J gene TRBJ1-1, with D unresolved. This CDR3 spans 14 amino acids. Germline V gives CDR1 KGHDR, CDR2 SFDVKD. CDR3 nucleotide sequence: TGCGCCACCCGACCCCACGGGCCGAACACTGAAGCTTTCTTT. Translating gives CATRPHGPNTEAFF.

This clonotype was picked up many times. The chain joins TRBV25-1 to TRBJ2-1; 8 nucleotides line up with TRBD1. The germline V gene encodes CDR1 MGHDK and CDR2 SYGVNS. CDR3 size: 15 residues. V lost 5 bases, J lost 6 bases, and 9 bases stayed unmatched. The CDR3 sequence is CASSRSGTGGNEQFF. The DNA of the CDR3 is TGTGCCAGCAGTAGGTCCGGGACAGGAGGCAATGAGCAGTTCTTC.

This chain uses TRBV10-1 with TRBJ2-3, with 7 nucleotides matching TRBD1. The CDR3 contains 14 residues. V lost 0 bases to trimming and J lost 3 bases; unmatched junction nucleotides: 0. Germline V gene sequence: CDR1 WNHNN, CDR2 SYGVQD (reference sequence). CDR3 amino acids: CASSESTGTDTQYF. CDR3 nucleotides: TGCGCCAGCAGTGAGTCGACAGGGACAGATACGCAGTATTTT.

The J gene is TRBJ1-2, the V gene TRBV7-9; D perhaps matches TRBD1 (6 bases). CDR1 SEHNR and CDR2 FQNEAQ come from the germline V gene (reference sequence). CDR3 size: 13 residues. V lost 5 bases, J lost 4 bases, and 11 bases lay in between. DNA for the CDR3: TGTGCCAGCAGCGTAGAACAGGGCTATGGCTACACCTTC. Translating it yields CASSVEQGYGYTF.

The sample holds a few counts of this clonotype. This sequence joins TRBV7-9 and TRBJ2-1, with D tentatively TRBD2 (6 bases). Trimming stripped 4 bases from V and 7 bases from J, with 17 bases between. The germline gives CDR1 SEHNR, CDR2 FQNEAQ (reference sequence). The CDR3 sequence is 15 residues long. DNA for the CDR3: TGTGCCAGCAGCTCCCAGACGGGACTTTTTAATGAGCAGTTCTTC. Protein product: CASSSQTGLFNEQFF.

This clonotype was seen repeatedly, ten times or more. The J gene is TRBJ2-3, the V gene TRBV6-6; TRBD2 matches at 10 bases. The CDR3 length is 19 residues. Germline values: CDR1 MNHNY, CDR2 SVGAGI (reference sequence). V shed 0 bases and J 0 bases; nucleotides not matched to a gene: 9. The CDR3 coding sequence is TGTGCCAGCAGTTACTCTCCCCCCCGGACTAGCGGTAGCACAGATACGCAGTATTTT. This encodes CASSYSPPRTSGSTDTQYF.

This clonotype was detected many times. The rearrangement links TRBV20-1 to TRBJ1-1; D may be TRBD1 (6 bases). CDR1 is DFQATT, CDR2 SNEGSKA, per germline (reference sequence). This CDR3 region has 13 residues. Trimming pared 6 bases from V and 4 bases from J, leaving 15 bases between. The CDR3 nucleotides are TGCAGTGCGGCGGTGGGGGGCCGCACTGAAGCTTTCTTT. Translating gives CSAAVGGRTEAFF.

This clonotype was observed many times. This chain uses TRBV6-1 with TRBJ1-4; possible D gene TRBD1, 5 bases. The V gene's germline CDR1 is MNHNS and CDR2 SASEGT. The V end was cut by 5 bases, the J end by 4 bases, with 14 bases between. The CDR3 contains 15 residues. The CDR3 coding sequence is TGTGCCAGCAGTTTATCCAGGGCCCTTAATGAAAAACTGTTTTTT. As protein: CASSLSRALNEKLFF.

This clonotype was picked up many times. This chain links TRBV6-1 with TRBJ1-1; D is possibly TRBD1 (6 bases). The CDR3 loop spans 15 amino acids. Germline loops: CDR1 MNHNS, CDR2 SASEGT. Trimming took off 6 bases at V and 1 base at J, with 15 bases between the two ends. For the CDR3, the DNA is TGTGCCAGCAGCGGACAGCCCGAGGGGAACACTGAAGCTTTCTTT. Translated: CASSGQPEGNTEAFF.

To note about this clonotype: A much larger clone differs from this one at a single base, so this may be a read error. The J gene is TRBJ1-5, the V gene TRBV2; no firm D call. This CDR3 is 13 amino acids long. Germline lookup yields CDR1 SNHLY and CDR2 FYNNEI. V was shortened by 3 bases and J by 6 bases, with 9 bases between the two germline ends. The CDR3 bases are TGTGCCAGCAGTGAGTCCGAGTTTCAGCCCCAGCATTTT. Translation: CASSESEFQPQHF.

This clonotype appeared a single time. One end of the junction varies from germline; a read error may be responsible. V usage is TRBV6-6 and J usage is TRBJ2-2; D gene unclear. CDR1 is MNHNY, CDR2 SVGAGI, per germline (reference sequence). The CDR3 spans 15 residues. CDR3 in DNA: TGTGCCGGCAGTTACGTCGGTTTTGGCACCGGGGAGCTGTTTTTT. Translated, it gives CAGSYVGFGTGELFF.